This entry features one TCR beta chain sequence. Its antigen is not yet known. No base qualities exist here, and no much larger clone lies one base off it. The donors were healthy, HIV-negative adults with no recently reported acute infections or vaccinations. Every donor was a Caucasian adult residing in Nashville, Tennessee, USA. CD4+ T cells were enriched by magnetic negative selection; naive cells were then positively selected on CD45RA, and the negative fraction formed the memory subset. After blood collection by leukapheresis, PBMCs were isolated using Ficoll-Histopaque density gradient centrifugation and then cryopreserved in the vapor phase of liquid nitrogen. Analytical flow cytometry was used to check the purity and quantity of every magnetically sorted T cell population. Each sorted fraction had its genomic DNA isolated and then quantified by UV absorbance on a Nanodrop 2000c. This entry is derived from a study of shared clonotypes between healthy human individuals (dated by TCRdb to the early 2020s). Some background on the complete study: Two women and a few men aged 18 to 49 years were included in the cohort. Between about 0.94 and 8.9 billion PBMCs per donor were obtained by leukapheresis. Different laboratories and diverse techniques were used to prepare libraries and sequence TCR repertoires, to increase sequencing depth and limit assay-specific biases. For each donor, CD4 naive and CD4 memory were each given three plates, CD8 naive was given two plates, and CD8 memory was given one plate. The study deeply sequenced blood TCR repertoires of about five healthy adults to estimate repertoire size and the extent of clonotype sharing between individuals. The research as a whole found: Larger estimated clonotype richness was generally found for naive subsets than for memory subsets. Pairwise subsampling indicated that sequencing depth was expected to affect the degree of clonotype sharing among donors. Even with the large sequencing depth, rarefaction of the sorted-subset datasets indicated that sequencing was incomplete. Because the study included only a small number of donors, the genetic and exposure-history diversity represented was limited. Compared with non-shared clonotypes, the clonotypes found in all four sorted-subset donors had higher generation probabilities. Sharing across a handful of donors was observed for about 5% of naive CD4, 3% to 4% of naive CD8, roughly 2.4% of memory CD4, and about 0.4% of memory CD8 clonotypes. Sampling was restricted to blood, and TCR repertoires in tissues likely differ from the TCR repertoires found in blood.

Using the deep immunoSEQ assay, multiplex PCR amplified TCR CDR3 regions from genomic DNA. Genomic DNA extracted from each cell subset was distributed evenly over all wells of several immunoSEQ 96-well plates, and each plate served as one replicate. Each replicate PCR for sorted subsets received about 200 ng genomic DNA, equal to about 30,000 T cell genomes. Purified libraries were measured with a Qubit 3.0 fluorometer, size-checked on a Bioanalyzer 2100, and measured again with the KAPA Library Quantification kit. A separate single-read 150-cycle Illumina NextSeq 550 flow cell was used to sequence each immunoSEQ 96-well plate. The source study handled its data this way. Because only junctional sequences without quality scores were contained in the immunoSEQ output, filtering matching that applied to full-length reads could not be performed. To assign V/J genes and CDR3, sequences were annotated against IMGT germline references using PyIR, a Python wrapper for IgBLAST v1.9. Any read was removed if the V/J assignment was weak (E-value above 1e-6), the CDR3 was missing, or the read contained stop codons, out-of-frame junctions, or ambiguous translated residues. V3J clonotypes were defined as sequences sharing the same inferred V gene, J gene, and CDR3 amino acid sequence. The percentage overlap between two repertoires was calculated by dividing the number of shared unique clonotypes by the size of the smaller repertoire. Repertoire richness was assessed with RTK rarefaction, the Chao1 estimator, and Recon v2.1 estimates of unobserved clonotypes. Generation probabilities for all TCRbeta clonotypes obtained by the gDNA method from a handful of donors were computed using OLGA. The immuneACCESS repertoire file appears here via TCRdb, limited to in-frame rearrangements. These files lack a portion of the clones; in checked studies, under half of the deficit traces to unresolved V genes, and the cause of the others is not known. The DNA was the basis for D and trimming; V, J and clone size are from that table. The sample yields a few million clones; approximately 92% were counted once. The ten biggest clones cover around 0.14% of the sample.

Germline trimming amounts to 7 bases on V and 8 bases on J, with 9 as the count of junction bases outside the gene matches. From the germline V gene (reference sequence), CDR1 is LNHDA and CDR2 is SQIVND. Including cysteine and phenylalanine, the CDR3 has 14 amino acids. The entry retains the CDR3 DNA only, 42 bases that are in frame from base 1. Sequencing was performed on naive CD4+ T cells sorted from blood. Read against the paper, the sample's cell subset or site label means: CD45RA+ positively selected. This chain joins TRBV19 to TRBJ1-2; TRBD1 agrees with 11 junctional bases. The clonotype originates from a man younger than 30 in good health. This receptor carries the CDR3 CASTPDRGQGGYTF. The nucleotides read TGTGCCAGTACTCCGGACAGGGGGCAAGGGGGCTACACCTTC.